This T cell receptor (beta chain) was obtained from a study of blood T cells in healthy people across ages. The second PCR ran about 6 to 11 cycles with a sample-barcoded 5' primer and J-beta primers. TCRdb processed the 5' RACE reads anew with MiXCR; each CDR3 protein has one entry. In the table there are 760,000 or so distinct CDR3 sequences, approximately 25% of which are singletons. Germline V gene sequence: CDR1 DFQATT, CDR2 SNEGSKA (reference sequence). CDR3 length: 15 residues. Trimming took off 4 bases at V and 4 bases at J, with 17 bases between the two ends. Drawing of peripheral blood yielded 8.5 to 10 milliliters from each donor. These records were also assigned to another study, of T cells of mothers and their children. That study reports: Three healthy Caucasian mothers and their six children donated.

The specimen was blood. The rearrangement links TRBV20-1 to TRBJ2-1, with D maybe TRBD2 (6 bases). This TCR derives from a boy aged 5-17 years in good health. CDR3 protein: CSANPGRGGYNEQFF. Here the CDR3 DNA reads TGCAGTGCTAACCCTGGGCGGGGTGGGTACAATGAGCAGTTCTTC.